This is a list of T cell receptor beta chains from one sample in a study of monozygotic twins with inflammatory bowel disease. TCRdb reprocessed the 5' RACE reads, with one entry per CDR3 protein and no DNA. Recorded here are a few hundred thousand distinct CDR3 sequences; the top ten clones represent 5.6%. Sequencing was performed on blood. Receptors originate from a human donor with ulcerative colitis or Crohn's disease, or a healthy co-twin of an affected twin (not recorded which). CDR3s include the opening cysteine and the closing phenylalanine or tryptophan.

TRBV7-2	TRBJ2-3	CASRSPGTGADTQYF
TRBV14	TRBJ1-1	CASSRATGTVHEAFF
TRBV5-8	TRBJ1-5	CASSPGRYQPQHF
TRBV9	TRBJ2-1	CASSPPKGGGSHNEQFF
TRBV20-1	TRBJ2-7	CSARDWGQGFHEQYF
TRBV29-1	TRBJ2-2	CSVQELAGGDTEELFF
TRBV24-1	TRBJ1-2	CATSDSGLVDGYTF
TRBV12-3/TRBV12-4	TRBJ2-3	CASSRQGTLTDTQYF
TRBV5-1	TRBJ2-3	CASSFDRVIDTQYF
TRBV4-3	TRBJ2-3	CASSQHRDRVLDTQYF
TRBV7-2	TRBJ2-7	CASSRKRGPSYEQYF
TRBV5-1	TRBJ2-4	CASSFGSAKNIQYF
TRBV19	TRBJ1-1	CASMRQGRTEAFF
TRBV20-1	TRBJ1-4	CSAQRRGIGEKLFF
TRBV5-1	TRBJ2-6	CAISLGWTVSGANVLTF
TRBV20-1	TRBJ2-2	CSATQPTGELFF
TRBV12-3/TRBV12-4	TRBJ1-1	CASSPKAGTEAFF
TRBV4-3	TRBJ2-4	CASSQDSPGGLAGAKNIQYF
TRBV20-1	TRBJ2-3	CSASDLTEGPDGGTQYF
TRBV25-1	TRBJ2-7	CASSEHPGRGTREQYF
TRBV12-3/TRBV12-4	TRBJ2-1	CASSKLNKGLTTTYNEQFF
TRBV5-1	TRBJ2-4	CASSLVEGRGLHVKNIQYF
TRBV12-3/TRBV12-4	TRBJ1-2	CASSSGQGMGGYTF
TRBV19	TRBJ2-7	CASRDRPQGEQYF
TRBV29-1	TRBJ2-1	CSVGRRLGGEQFF
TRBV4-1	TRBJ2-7	CASSQGFERYEQYF
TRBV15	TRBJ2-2	CATSRDGRTGELFF
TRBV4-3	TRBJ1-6	CASSQDVESPLHF
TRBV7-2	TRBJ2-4	CASSLGGGGGIQYF
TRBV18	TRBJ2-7	CASSPRREGEQYF
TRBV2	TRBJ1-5	CASRTGQGIYQPQHF
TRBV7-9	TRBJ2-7	CASSLPDRVGEQYF
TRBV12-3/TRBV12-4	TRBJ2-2	CASSLWESGELFF
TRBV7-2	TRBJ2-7	CASSLSPGAYEQYF
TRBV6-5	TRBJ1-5	CASSYSFQANQPQHF